This is a list of T cell receptor beta chains from one sample in a study of T cells in Graves' hyperthyroidism and ophthalmopathy. TCRdb re-called the multiplex PCR reads with MiXCR, one entry per CDR3 protein. The profile shows 150,000 or so distinct CDR3 sequences, about 9% of them singletons. Material: blood. These TCRs come from a woman under 30 with Graves' hyperthyroidism that later progressed to Graves' ophthalmopathy. The CDR3 runs from the conserved cysteine through the conserved F or W. D genes are given only for firm matches. Where a row states a size, it is once, few, many or the class of an expanded clone; other rows omit it.

V gene	J gene	D gene	clone size	CDR3 DNA	CDR3 protein
TRBV20-1	TRBJ2-7	TRBD2	many	TGCAGTGCTAGAGGTCGTACTAGCGGGGACTCCTACGAGCAGTACTTC	CSARGRTSGDSYEQYF
TRBV3-1	TRBJ1-2	TRBD1	many	TGTGCCAGCAGCCAAGATACAGGGGCGGCCTATGGCTACACCTTC	CASSQDTGAAYGYTF
TRBV12-3/TRBV12-4	TRBJ1-1	.	many	TGTGCCAGCAGTTTAACAGAGAACACTGAAGCTTTCTTT	CASSLTENTEAFF
TRBV11-2	TRBJ1-5	.	many	TGTGCCAGCAGCTTAGGGGAGAAACAGCCCCAGCATTTT	CASSLGEKQPQHF
TRBV19	TRBJ1-5	TRBD1	.	TGTGCTACAGGGGAGACGGAACAGCCCCAGCATTTT	CATGETEQPQHF
TRBV7-2	TRBJ2-3	TRBD2	many	TGTGCCAGCAGCCCTGGACTAGCGGGGGGGCCTGGAGATACGCAGTATTTT	CASSPGLAGGPGDTQYF
TRBV12-3/TRBV12-4	TRBJ1-2	.	many	TGTGCCAGCAGTTTAATGGGTAGTAACTATGGCTACACCTTC	CASSLMGSNYGYTF
TRBV19	TRBJ1-1	TRBD1	many	TGTGCCAGTAGTGCGACAGGGGGTAGTAAGACTGAAGCTTTCTTT	CASSATGGSKTEAFF
TRBV14	TRBJ2-5	.	many	TGTGCCAGCAGCCAAGGGGCTAGCAGCGTGGTGGAGACCCAGTACTTC	CASSQGASSVVETQYF
TRBV6-1	TRBJ2-1	TRBD1	many	TGTGCCAGCAGAGCCTCCGGGACAGGGGGCAATGAGCAGTTCTTC	CASRASGTGGNEQFF
TRBV7-6	TRBJ1-5	.	.	TGTGCCAGCAGCCGAGGGGGTTGGGGCAATCAGCCCCAGCATTTT	CASSRGGWGNQPQHF
TRBV14	TRBJ1-2	.	many	TGTGCCAGCAGCCAAGACAGGGCCGTATACACCTTC	CASSQDRAVYTF
TRBV7-8	TRBJ1-5	TRBD1	many	TGTGCCAGCAGCACAGGGACAGGCCTTTGGGGTCAGCCCCAGCATTTT	CASSTGTGLWGQPQHF
TRBV12-3/TRBV12-4	TRBJ2-7	.	many	TGTGCCAGCAGTTTGGGTGGGAGCCCCTACTACGAGCAGTACTTC	CASSLGGSPYYEQYF
TRBV7-2	TRBJ1-6	.	many	TGTGCCAGCAGCTTCCCGGGGATCCGTCGCTTCCTCCACTTT	CASSFPGIRRFLHF